This T cell receptor (beta chain) was documented in a study of beta chain features in type 1 diabetes. cDNA synthesis used the whole RNA isolate, giving expressed TCRB sequences. Assay used: immunoSEQ multiplex PCR; TCRdb lists only in-frame clones, some missing. The sample records 600,000 or so clones, more than 12% being singletons. CDR3 length: 16 amino acids. CDR1 and CDR2 from the germline V gene are LGHNA and YNFKEQ. The ends lost 1 base at V and 7 bases at J; junction bases unmatched: 5. Findings of the study overall: When Type 1 diabetes patients were examined, their TCRB CDR3s proved moderately but significantly shorter in all four CD4+ subsets.

Comments on this clone: The antigen remains unidentified.

The V and J genes are TRBV4-2 and TRBJ2-1; 12 positions agree with TRBD2. The TCR comes from a man aged 18 to 29 with type 1 diabetes. Material for sequencing was naive CD4+ T cells from blood. The CDR3 here is CASSQATSGGWNEQFF. The CDR3 nucleotides read TGTGCCAGCAGCCAAGCGACTAGCGGGGGCTGGAATGAGCAGTTCTTC.